This T cell receptor beta chain comes out of a study of blood T cells in healthy people across ages. Whole-study context: About one barcoded beta molecule per two T cells was captured by template switching.

Together with a sample-barcoded 5' primer, a J-beta primer mix was included in a second PCR lasting roughly 6 to 12 cycles. One entry per CDR3 protein, called by TCRdb with MiXCR from the 5' RACE reads. Of 1 million to 1.2 million distinct CDR3 sequences listed, 35% to 45% are singletons. The V end lost 1 base, the J end lost 13 bases, and 17 bases lay between the germline ends. The CDR3 is 14 residues long. Looked up from germline, CDR1 is SGHAT and CDR2 is FQDESV (reference sequence). Donors gave 8.5 to 10 milliliters of peripheral blood apiece. Sequencing was performed on blood. The rearrangement joins TRBV11-1 to TRBJ2-1; D may be TRBD1 (5 bases). This sequence originates from a man in his late teens or twenties in good health. The CDR3 is CASSLGPGQGDQFF. Here the CDR3 DNA reads TGTGCCAGCAGCTTAGGGCCTGGGCAGGGCGACCAGTTCTTC.